The rows below give T cell receptor beta chains drawn from one sample of a study of technical replicates of blood from several donors. Generated by immunoSEQ multiplex PCR, the TCRdb table keeps only in-frame clones and is missing some. The sample gives tens of thousands of clones, more than 85% of which show up once; under 0.3% is in the top ten. Sequenced sample: T cells isolated from PBMCs. Receptors originate from a human donor in good health. The CDR3 runs from the conserved cysteine through the conserved F or W. Each record gives: clone size, V gene, D gene, J gene, CDR3 length, CDR3 DNA, CDR3 protein. D genes are given only for firm matches. The listing skips clone size in some rows; elsewhere it reads once, few, many or a size class.

>.|TRBV5-1|.|TRBJ2-1|18
TGCGCCAGCAGCGGGAGTGCGACGGGACACAACTCCTACAATGAGCAGTTCTTC
CASSGSATGHNSYNEQFF
>.|TRBV11-3|.|TRBJ2-1|15
TGTGCCAGCAGCACCCTAGTTTTACCGGGCAATGAGCAGTTCTTC
CASSTLVLPGNEQFF
>.|TRBV30|.|TRBJ2-2|16
TGTGCCTGGAAGGTCCCCAGGGTCGGAGAAAATTGGGAGCTGTTTTTT
CAWKVPRVGENWELFF
>.|TRBV6-5|.|TRBJ1-4|16
TGTGCCAGCAGTTACTCGAAACAGCTTGTGTATGAAAAACTGTTTTTT
CASSYSKQLVYEKLFF
>.|TRBV6-5|TRBD1|TRBJ2-7|13
TGTGCCAGCAGTTACTGGGACAGATACGAGCAGTACTTC
CASSYWDRYEQYF
>.|TRBV2|TRBD1|TRBJ2-4|14
TGTGCCAGCAGTGCGGGACAGACGAAAAACATTCAGTACTTC
CASSAGQTKNIQYF
>.|TRBV29-1|.|TRBJ2-7|12
TGCAGCGTTGGAGTTCAGGGTAACGAGCAGTACTTC
CSVGVQGNEQYF
>.|TRBV6-6|TRBD2|TRBJ2-5|16
TGTGCCAGCACCCATCACCTTCCGGGACTAGAAGAGACCCAGTACTTC
CASTHHLPGLEETQYF
>.|TRBV28|TRBD2|TRBJ2-2|15
TGTGCCAGCAGTTTGTTCCTAGCGGGACCCGGGGAGCTGTTTTTT
CASSLFLAGPGELFF
>.|TRBV15|TRBD2|TRBJ2-1|22
TGTGCCACCAGCAGAGATTTAGGGCAAAGCGGGAGGGCCCTGGACTCCTACAATGAGCAGTTCTTC
CATSRDLGQSGRALDSYNEQFF
>.|TRBV28|TRBD1|TRBJ2-7|11
TGTGCCAGTAGGGACAGGGTCGCGCAGTACTTC
CASRDRVAQYF
>.|TRBV5-6|.|TRBJ2-2|15
TGTGCCAGCAGCTTGGATGAGGAGGACACCGGGGAGCTGTTTTTT
CASSLDEEDTGELFF
>.|TRBV7-7|.|TRBJ2-1|13
TGTGCTAGCAGCCCCAAGCCCAGCAGCGTGCAGTTCTTC
CASSPKPSSVQFF
>.|TRBV4-1|.|TRBJ2-7|16
TGCGCCAGCAGCCAAGCCCAGGGCGCAAGCTCCTACGAGCAGTACTTC
CASSQAQGASSYEQYF
>.|TRBV11-2|TRBD1|TRBJ1-2|12
TGTGCCAGCAGTTTAGACAGGGGTGGCTACACCTTC
CASSLDRGGYTF
>.|TRBV19|.|TRBJ1-2|12
TGTGCCAGTAGTATAGATCAGGGAACCTACGCCTTC
CASSIDQGTYAF
>.|TRBV9|TRBD1|TRBJ2-7|17
TGTGCCAGCAGCGTATCCCCCTGGGAGACAGGGGGCCCCGAGCAGTACTTC
CASSVSPWETGGPEQYF
>once|TRBV18|TRBD2|TRBJ2-5|16
TGTGCCAGCTCAACCACTAGCGGCAACTACCAAGAGACCCAGTACTTC
CASSTTSGNYQETQYF
>.|TRBV28|TRBD1|TRBJ2-5|14
TGTGCCAGCAGTCCGGGACAGGGGTCGGAGACCCAGTACTTC
CASSPGQGSETQYF
>.|TRBV9|TRBD1|TRBJ2-7|15
TGTGCCAGCAGCGTAGCGGGACAGGGGGCCGGGGAGCAGTACTTC
CASSVAGQGAGEQYF
>.|TRBV5-1|TRBD2|TRBJ2-7|18
TGCGCCAGCAGCTTGTTGATTGGGGCTAGCGGGAGCTCCTACGAGCAGTACTTC
CASSLLIGASGSSYEQYF
>.|TRBV7-9|.|TRBJ1-2|14
TGTGCCAGCAGCTTAGCGCTTCCGGGGATGGGCTACACCTTC
CASSLALPGMGYTF
>.|TRBV5-8|TRBD1|TRBJ1-3|14
TGTGCCAGCAGCCCCAGGGGGGTTGGAAACACCATATATTTT
CASSPRGVGNTIYF
>.|TRBV9|.|TRBJ2-6|17
TGTGCCAGCAGCCCCCGAGCGCGGGACTCTGGGGCCAACGTCCTGACTTTC
CASSPRARDSGANVLTF
>once|TRBV19|.|TRBJ1-2|13
TGTGCCACGACGGGGGGGGCGGGCTATGGCTACACCTTC
CATTGGAGYGYTF
>.|TRBV19|.|TRBJ1-1|12
TGTGCCAGTAGTAAGTTTGACAGTGAGGCTTTCTTT
CASSKFDSEAFF
>.|TRBV7-9|.|TRBJ1-1|15
TGTGCCAGCAGCTTAGTTGGGAGCCCCGACACTGAAGCTTTCTTT
CASSLVGSPDTEAFF
>.|TRBV7-9|TRBD2|TRBJ2-5|17
TGTGCCAGCAGCCCAGGGACTAGCGGGGGGGTTGAAGAGACCCAGTACTTC
CASSPGTSGGVEETQYF
>.|TRBV18|.|TRBJ2-3|15
TGTGCCAGCTCCCTACGGGACACCTACTCAGATACGCAGTATTTT
CASSLRDTYSDTQYF
>.|TRBV18|.|TRBJ2-7|17
TGTGCCAGCTCACCAGCGGTCCCGTCTCAACCGATCTACGAGCAGTACTTC
CASSPAVPSQPIYEQYF
>.|TRBV9|TRBD2|TRBJ2-2|16
TGTGCCAGCAGCGGACCGGGACTAGCGGGGACCGGGGAGCTGTTTTTT
CASSGPGLAGTGELFF
>.|TRBV19|.|TRBJ2-7|13
TGTGCCAGTAGTATAGTGGGAGGCCACGAGCAGTACTTC
CASSIVGGHEQYF
>few|TRBV10-1|TRBD2|TRBJ2-1|15
TGCGCCAGCAGTGAAGCGGGGGGCGTGAACAATGAGCAGTTCTTC
CASSEAGGVNNEQFF
>.|TRBV29-1|TRBD2|TRBJ2-1|14
TGCAGCGTTCCGACTAGCGGGTCCTACAATGAGCAGTTCTTC
CSVPTSGSYNEQFF
>.|TRBV21-1|.|TRBJ2-1|15
TGTGCCAGCAGCAAAGGCCCAGCGGGAGCGAATGAGCAGTTCTTC
CASSKGPAGANEQFF
>.|TRBV15|TRBD2|TRBJ2-1|19
TGTGCCACCAGCAGAGACCCGCTAGCGGGAGGTCTTTCCTACAATGAGCAGTTCTTC
CATSRDPLAGGLSYNEQFF
>.|TRBV19|.|TRBJ2-3|15
TGTGCCAGTAGTGACAGGACCGGGATAGGAGATACGCAGTATTTT
CASSDRTGIGDTQYF
>.|TRBV28|.|TRBJ1-2|14
TGTGCCAGCAGCATCCAATCCCCTAACTATGGCTACACCTTC
CASSIQSPNYGYTF
>.|TRBV6-5|TRBD1|TRBJ1-4|12
TGTGCCAGCCGGGACAGCCTTGAAAAACTGTTTTTT
CASRDSLEKLFF
>.|TRBV28|.|TRBJ1-5|14
TGTGCCAGCAGTTTAGTGGTCAGTAATCAGCCCCAGCATTTT
CASSLVVSNQPQHF
>.|TRBV14|.|TRBJ2-1|13
TGTGCCAGCAGCGCGTGGACAGCGGCTGAGCAGTTCTTC
CASSAWTAAEQFF
>.|TRBV18|.|TRBJ1-4|16
TGTGCCAGCTCACCGACCCGGCCAGGGTTGTCGGAAAAACTGTTTTTT
CASSPTRPGLSEKLFF
>once|TRBV19|.|TRBJ1-2|16
TGTGCCAGTAGCCCCGGGGGTTGGGCAGCTAACTATGGCTACACCTTC
CASSPGGWAANYGYTF
>.|TRBV4-1|TRBD2|TRBJ2-3|16
TGCGCCAGCAGCCAAAGTCTGACTAGCGGCACAGATACGCAGTATTTT
CASSQSLTSGTDTQYF
>.|TRBV6-1|.|TRBJ2-7|15
TGTGCCAGCAGTGAAGGACAGGCTACGCACTACGAGCAGTACTTC
CASSEGQATHYEQYF
>.|TRBV9|.|TRBJ2-4|16
TGTGCCAGCAGCCACAGGACCCAGGATGATTGGGACATTCAGTACTTC
CASSHRTQDDWDIQYF
>.|TRBV7-6|TRBD1|TRBJ2-1|16
TGTGCCAGCAGCAGGAGGACAGGGGGTCCCAACAATGAGCAGTTCTTC
CASSRRTGGPNNEQFF
>once|TRBV5-4|TRBD1|TRBJ1-1|15
TGTGCCAGCAGCTTGCTGCAGGGGGCGGGTACTGAAGCTTTCTTT
CASSLLQGAGTEAFF
>.|TRBV15|TRBD2|TRBJ2-7|15
TGTGCCACCAGAATCGGGACTAGCGGGAGTGACGAGCAGTACTTC
CATRIGTSGSDEQYF
>.|TRBV28|.|TRBJ2-5|13
TGTGCCACGCACAGGGTATTACAAGAGACCCAGTACTTC
CATHRVLQETQYF
>.|TRBV10-1|.|TRBJ2-2|14
TGCGCCAGCAGTGAAAATCAGGGGTCCGGGGAGCTGTTTTTT
CASSENQGSGELFF
>.|TRBV5-5|TRBD1|TRBJ1-2|12
TGTGCCAGCAGCCGAGACAGGGCTGGCTACACCTTC
CASSRDRAGYTF
>.|TRBV27|.|TRBJ1-1|14
TGTGCCAGCAGTTTAACCCGACAGAACACTGAAGCTTTCTTT
CASSLTRQNTEAFF